This T cell receptor beta chain was profiled in a study of blood T cell repertoires in COVID-19. Study-level background: Samples representing acute and convalescent COVID-19 were sourced from the United States, Italy and Spain. Sources were T cells, B-cell-depleted T cells, or PBMCs; the material itself was cDNA or gDNA.

CDR3 size: 18 residues. V shed 1 base and J 5 bases; nucleotides not matched to a gene: 13. Germline lookup yields CDR1 LGHNT and CDR2 FRNRAP. In this sample, this clone is large. Study processing details: Reference gene primer amplification yielded estimated nucleated cell counts. The protocol was immunoSEQ multiplex PCR, while the TCRdb copy is restricted to in-frame clones and leaves out a portion. That table furnishes V, J and clone size, whereas the DNA furnished D and trimming. The sample includes over 200,000 clones, about 85% of them seen just once. The chain employs TRBV12-5 and TRBJ2-3, with 9 bases fitting TRBD2. Sequences were obtained from peripheral blood. This clonotype was sampled from a woman younger than 35 who had recovered from COVID-19. This CDR3 reads CASGLAPPGAGGRDTQYF. CDR3 DNA sequence: TGTGCTAGTGGTTTGGCCCCCCCCGGGGCGGGAGGGCGAGATACGCAGTATTTT.